This TCR beta chain is from a study of T cell responses to AZD1222 COVID-19 vaccine. On this clone itself: Its target is not known.

Sequenced by immunoSEQ multiplex PCR; TCRdb stores in-frame clones only, minus some. The data show about 120,000 clones, about 90% seen once. Study outcomes and limitations: Most donors were white British and more were female, and clonal diversity was possibly underestimated. In all cases, repertoires were sampled only after the peak T cell response. Just a handful of AZD1222 recipients tested seropositive at baseline.

Trimming at V came to 1 base and at J to 1 base, leaving 8 bases not matched to a gene. The germline gives CDR1 LGHNA, CDR2 YNFKEQ. This CDR3 region has 17 residues. This specimen consisted of peripheral blood, obtained 28 days after the second AZD1222 dose. This TCR was recovered from an adult who received the AZD1222 COVID-19 vaccine. This chain joins TRBV4-2 and TRBJ2-3, with 7 bases aligning to TRBD1. CDR3 in DNA: TGTGCCAGCAGCCAAGGTGTAGGGGGCCGCCGCACAGATACGCAGTATTTT. This translates into CASSQGVGGRRTDTQYF.